The 14 T cell receptor beta chains below come from one sample, sequenced in a study of blood T cell repertoires in COVID-19. Measured with immunoSEQ multiplex PCR; TCRdb has only the in-frame clones, and not every one. The sample records fewer than 15,000 clones, 80% to 95% being singletons. The sequenced sample consisted of peripheral blood. The source is a human donor with active COVID-19. The donor label of this sample is uncertain.

The V gene is TRBV24-1, the J gene TRBJ1-2; TRBD1 might be the D (6 bases). Germline V gene sequence: CDR1 KGHDR, CDR2 SFDVKD. CDR3 length: 16 amino acids. V lost 9 bases, J lost 2 bases, and 21 bases lay in between. CDR3 DNA sequence: TGTGCCACCCAGTGGTCGGGGGGCATGAAGAACTATGGCTACACCTTC. Translating it yields CATQWSGGMKNYGYTF.

This chain links TRBV19 with TRBJ2-5; tentative D call: TRBD2 (5 bases). V was clipped by 5 bases and J by 5 bases, with 15 bases between them. The CDR3 length is 14 residues. Per the germline V gene, CDR1 is LNHDA and CDR2 is SQIVND (reference sequence). The CDR3 nucleotides read TGTGCCAGTAGTCGAACTAGGAGCAGGGAGACCCAGTACTTC. Residues: CASSRTRSRETQYF.

The chain employs TRBV7-2 and TRBJ2-1, with TRBD1 matching 8 bases. Germline V gene lookup returns CDR1 SGHTA and CDR2 FQGNSA. The CDR3 sequence is 17 residues long. V lost 1 base to trimming and J lost 1 base; unmatched junction nucleotides: 6. CDR3 residues: CASSLVRQGISYNEQFF. As DNA, the CDR3 is TGTGCCAGCAGCTTAGTCCGACAGGGGATATCCTACAATGAGCAGTTCTTC. The full variable domain, its missing parts supplied by reference TRBV7-2 and TRBJ2-1, is GAGVSQSPSNKVTEKGKDVELRCDPISGHTALYWYRQSLGQGLEFLIYFQGNSAPDKSGLPSDRFSAERTGGSVSTLTIQRTQQEDSAVYLCASSLVRQGISYNEQFFGPGTRLTVL.

CDR3 DNA sequence: TGTGCCAGCAGCGTAGGGGCCCGGGTCACAGCCCGCGATGAGCAGTTCTTC. Protein product: CASSVGARVTARDEQFF. V gene TRBV5-4 combines with J gene TRBJ2-1, with D maybe TRBD1 (5 bases). V dropped 4 bases and J dropped 8 bases, with 25 bases sitting between them. Germline assignment: CDR1 SGHNT and CDR2 YYREEE (reference sequence). The CDR3 is made up of 17 amino acids. The full variable domain, with the rest looked up from reference TRBV5-4 and TRBJ2-1, is ETGVTQSPTHLIKTRGQQVTLRCSSQSGHNTVSWYQQALGQGPQFIFQYYREEENGRGNFPPRFSGLQFPNYSSELNVNALELDDSALYLCASSVGARVTARDEQFFGPGTRLTVL.

CDR3 nucleotide sequence: TGTGCCAGCAGTTACACGGCCAGGGTGGATACGCAGTATTTT. Translation: CASSYTARVDTQYF. The chain links TRBV6-6 to TRBJ2-3; TRBD1 might be the D (5 bases). The V end was cut by 2 bases, the J end by 6 bases, with 12 bases between. CDR1 MNHNY and CDR2 SVGAGI come from the germline V gene (reference sequence). The CDR3 has 14 amino acids.

CDR3 sequence: CSVVTGLQETQYF. CDR3 DNA: TGCAGCGTTGTGACTGGCCTCCAAGAGACCCAGTACTTC. The J gene is TRBJ2-5, the V gene TRBV29-1; D uncertain. From germline, CDR1 is SQVTM and CDR2 ANQGSEA. This CDR3 comprises 13 residues. V shed 4 bases and J shed 1 base, with 10 bases lying between them.

The rearrangement uses TRBV3-1 (or the pseudogene TRBV3-2) and TRBJ2-7; 8 nucleotides match TRBD1. The CDR3 extends over 14 amino acids. CDR1 is LGHDT and CDR2 is YNNKEL in the germline V gene (reference sequence). Trimming removed 2 bases from V and 2 bases from J; junction bases left unmatched: 2. The CDR3 is CASSQQGAPYEQYF. The CDR3 DNA sequence: TGTGCCAGCAGCCAACAGGGGGCCCCCTACGAGCAGTACTTC.

V usage is TRBV6-6 and J usage is TRBJ1-1; tentatively, D is TRBD1 (5 bases). This CDR3 contains 13 residues. The germline V gene encodes CDR1 MNHNY and CDR2 SVGAGI (reference sequence). V was trimmed by 4 bases and J by 5 bases, leaving 11 bases between them. CDR3 protein: CASSSWGETEAFF. DNA of the CDR3: TGTGCCAGCAGTTCCTGGGGGGAGACTGAAGCTTTCTTT.

The chain uses TRBV19 and TRBJ2-7; 10 bases are a match to TRBD2. CDR1 LNHDA and CDR2 SQIVND come from the germline V gene (reference sequence). CDR3 length: 14 residues. After removal of 3 bases from V and 4 bases from J, the junction contained 3 bases not matched to a gene. The DNA of the CDR3 is TGTGCCAGTAGTATTTCTAGCGGGAGTTACGAGCAGTACTTC. It codes for CASSISSGSYEQYF. Full variable domain (remainder filled in from reference TRBV19 and TRBJ2-7): DGGITQSPKYLFRKEGQNVTLSCEQNLNHDAMYWYRQDPGQGLRLIYYSQIVNDFQKGDIAEGYSVSREKKESFPLTVTSAQKNPTAFYLCASSISSGSYEQYFGPGTRLTVT.

This chain joins TRBV6-5 and TRBJ2-5, with TRBD2 matching over 11 bases. The CDR3 runs 15 residues. Germline V gives CDR1 MNHEY, CDR2 SVGAGI. V was pared by 4 bases and J by 2 bases, with 3 bases of the junction left unmatched. The CDR3 protein is CASSLGLAVQETQYF. CDR3 DNA sequence: TGTGCCAGCAGTTTGGGACTAGCGGTACAAGAGACCCAGTACTTC.

This clone was counted once. This chain joins TRBV7-6 and TRBJ1-4; D gene ambiguous. The CDR3 is 16 amino acids. Germline CDR1 and CDR2: SGHVS and FNYEAQ. Between the trimmed V and J ends, which lost 0 bases and 0 bases, there was a span of 8 bases. The chain's CDR3 is CASSLAVFTTNEKLFF. The CDR3 bases are TGTGCCAGCAGCTTAGCTGTTTTTACAACTAATGAAAAACTGTTTTTT.

The gene calls are TRBV10-3 and TRBJ2-5, with D possibly TRBD1 on 5 matching bases. The CDR3 extends over 12 amino acids. Trimming cost V 11 bases and J 0 bases, with 10 bases left between them. CDR1 is ENHRY and CDR2 is SYGVKD in the germline V gene. CDR3 sequence reads: CASDTYQETQYF. CDR3 bases: TGTGCCTCGGACACGTACCAAGAGACCCAGTACTTC.

The J gene is TRBJ2-3, the V gene TRBV4-1, with a tentative D call TRBD1 (6 bases). The V gene lost 4 bases and the J gene lost 0 bases, with 11 bases spanning the gap. The CDR3 covers 15 residues. The germline gives CDR1 MGHRA, CDR2 YSYEKL. The CDR3 spells CASSLSRGSTDTQYF. The CDR3 DNA is TGCGCCAGCAGCCTATCCAGGGGCAGCACAGATACGCAGTATTTT.

This clone was counted a single time. The V and J genes are TRBV7-9 and TRBJ2-1; TRBD2 is a possible D gene (5 bases). Germline CDR1 SEHNR, CDR2 FQNEAQ (reference sequence). CDR3 length: 16 amino acids. The germline V and J ends were trimmed by 4 bases and 2 bases, with 15 bases remaining between them. The CDR3 bases are TGTGCCAGCAGCTCGCGGAGAGGGTCGCCCTACAATGAGCAGTTCTTC. Translated, it gives CASSSRRGSPYNEQFF.